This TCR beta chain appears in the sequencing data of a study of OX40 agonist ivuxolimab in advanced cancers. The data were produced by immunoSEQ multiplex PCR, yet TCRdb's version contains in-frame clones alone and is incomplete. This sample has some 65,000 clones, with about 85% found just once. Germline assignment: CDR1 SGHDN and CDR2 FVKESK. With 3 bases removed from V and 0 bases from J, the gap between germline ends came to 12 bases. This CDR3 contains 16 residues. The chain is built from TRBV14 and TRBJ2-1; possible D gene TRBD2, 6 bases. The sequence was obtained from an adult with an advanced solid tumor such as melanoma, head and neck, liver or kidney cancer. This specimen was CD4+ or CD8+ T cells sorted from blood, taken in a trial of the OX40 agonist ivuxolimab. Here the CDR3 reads CASSQAGTHSYNEQFF. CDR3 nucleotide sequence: TGTGCCAGCAGCCAGGCGGGAACTCACTCCTACAATGAGCAGTTCTTC.